The sequence of this TCR beta chain was determined in a study of blood T cells in healthy people across ages. Remarks on this clonotype: Its antigen remains unknown. This may stem from a read error, because a much larger clone lies one nucleotide away.

Germline loops: CDR1 SQVTM, CDR2 ANQGSEA. Trimming stripped 8 bases from V and 1 base from J, with 14 bases between. The CDR3 extends over 13 amino acids. Together with a sample-barcoded 5' primer, a J-beta primer mix was included in a second PCR lasting about 7 to 12 cycles. One entry per CDR3 protein, called by TCRdb with MiXCR from the 5' RACE reads. The sample lists around 1,500,000 distinct CDR3 sequences, approximately 30% occurring once. Study-wide results and caveats: It was not known whether donors were CMV positive (a possible confounder of expanded clonotype changes).

The clonotype originates from a woman between 25 and 40 years old in good health. Sequencing was done on a sample of blood. The chain employs TRBV29-1 and TRBJ2-5; D remains unclear. CDR3 sequence (DNA): TGCAGCACAACACGACACACCCAAGAGACCCAGTACTTC. Its translation is CSTTRHTQETQYF.